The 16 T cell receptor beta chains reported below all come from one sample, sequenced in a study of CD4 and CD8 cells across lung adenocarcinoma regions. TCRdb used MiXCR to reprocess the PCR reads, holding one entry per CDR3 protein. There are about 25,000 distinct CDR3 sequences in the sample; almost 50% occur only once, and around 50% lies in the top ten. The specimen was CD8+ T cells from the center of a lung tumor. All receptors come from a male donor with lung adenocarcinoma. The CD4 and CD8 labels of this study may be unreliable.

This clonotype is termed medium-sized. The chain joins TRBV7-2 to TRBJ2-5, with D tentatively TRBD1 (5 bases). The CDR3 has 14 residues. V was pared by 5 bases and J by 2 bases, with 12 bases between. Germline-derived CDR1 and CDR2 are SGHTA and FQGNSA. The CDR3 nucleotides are TGTGCCAGCAGCAAATCAGGGAATCAAGAGACCCAGTACTTC. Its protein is CASSKSGNQETQYF.

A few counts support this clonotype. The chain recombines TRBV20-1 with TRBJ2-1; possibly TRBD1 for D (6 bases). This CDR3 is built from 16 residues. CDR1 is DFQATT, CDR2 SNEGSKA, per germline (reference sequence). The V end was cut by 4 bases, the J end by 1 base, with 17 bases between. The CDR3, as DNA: TGCAGTGCTACTCCGCTCAGGGGTCGGTCCTACAATGAGCAGTTCTTC. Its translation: CSATPLRGRSYNEQFF.

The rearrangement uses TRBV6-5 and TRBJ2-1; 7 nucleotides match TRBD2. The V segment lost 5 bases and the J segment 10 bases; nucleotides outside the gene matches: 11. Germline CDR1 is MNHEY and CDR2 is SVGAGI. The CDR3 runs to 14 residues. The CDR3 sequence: CASSHRDGDYEQFF. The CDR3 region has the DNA TGTGCCAGCAGTCACCGGGACGGGGACTACGAGCAGTTCTTC.

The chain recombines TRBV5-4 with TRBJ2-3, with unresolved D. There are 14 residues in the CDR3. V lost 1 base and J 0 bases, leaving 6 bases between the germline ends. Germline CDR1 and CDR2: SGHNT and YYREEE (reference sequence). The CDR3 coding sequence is TGTGCCAGCAGCTTGTCGCGGAGCACAGATACGCAGTATTTT. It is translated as CASSLSRSTDTQYF. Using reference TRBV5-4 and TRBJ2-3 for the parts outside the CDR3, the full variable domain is ETGVTQSPTHLIKTRGQQVTLRCSSQSGHNTVSWYQQALGQGPQFIFQYYREEENGRGNFPPRFSGLQFPNYSSELNVNALELDDSALYLCASSLSRSTDTQYFGPGTRLTVL.

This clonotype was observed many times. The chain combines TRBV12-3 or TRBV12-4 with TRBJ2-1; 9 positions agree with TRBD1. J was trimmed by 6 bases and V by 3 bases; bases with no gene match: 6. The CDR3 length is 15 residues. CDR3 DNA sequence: TGTGCCAGCAGTTTTCCGGGACAGGGAATCAATGAGCAGTTCTTC. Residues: CASSFPGQGINEQFF.

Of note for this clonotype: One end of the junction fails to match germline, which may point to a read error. In nucleotides, the CDR3 is TGTGCCAGCAGCGGCCGGGCGGTGGGCACCGATACGCAGTTTTTT. Protein: CASSGRAVGTDTQFF. V usage is TRBV6-1 and J usage is TRBJ2-3; D remains ambiguous. Germline V gene lookup returns CDR1 MNHNS and CDR2 SASEGT. The CDR3 is 15 residues long.

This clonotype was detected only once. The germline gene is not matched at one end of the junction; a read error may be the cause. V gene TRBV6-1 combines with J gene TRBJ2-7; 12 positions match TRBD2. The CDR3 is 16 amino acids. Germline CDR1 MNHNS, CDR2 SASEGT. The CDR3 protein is CASSPGTSGWDGEQYF. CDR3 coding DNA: TGTGCCAGCAGTCCCGGGACTAGCGGGTGGGACGGGGAGCAGTACTTT.

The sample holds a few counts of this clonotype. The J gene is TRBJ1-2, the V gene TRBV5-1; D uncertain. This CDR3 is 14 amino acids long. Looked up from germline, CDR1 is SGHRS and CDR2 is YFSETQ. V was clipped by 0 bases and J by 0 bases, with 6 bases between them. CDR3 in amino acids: CASSLVAPNYGYTF. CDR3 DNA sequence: TGCGCCAGCAGCTTGGTGGCACCTAACTATGGCTACACCTTC.

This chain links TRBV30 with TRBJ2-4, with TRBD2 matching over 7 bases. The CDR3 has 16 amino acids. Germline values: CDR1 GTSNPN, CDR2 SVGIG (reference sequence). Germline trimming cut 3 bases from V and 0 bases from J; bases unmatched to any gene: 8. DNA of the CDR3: TGTGCCTGGAGATTAAGGGTAGCGGGAGCCAAAAACATTCAGTACTTC. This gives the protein CAWRLRVAGAKNIQYF.

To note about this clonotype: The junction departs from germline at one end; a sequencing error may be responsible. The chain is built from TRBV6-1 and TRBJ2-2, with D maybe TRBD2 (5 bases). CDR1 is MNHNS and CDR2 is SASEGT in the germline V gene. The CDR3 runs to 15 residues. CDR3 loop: CASSEEVGSREELYF. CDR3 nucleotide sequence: TGTGCCAGCAGTGAAGAGGTAGGGAGCAGAGAGGAGCTGTATTTT.

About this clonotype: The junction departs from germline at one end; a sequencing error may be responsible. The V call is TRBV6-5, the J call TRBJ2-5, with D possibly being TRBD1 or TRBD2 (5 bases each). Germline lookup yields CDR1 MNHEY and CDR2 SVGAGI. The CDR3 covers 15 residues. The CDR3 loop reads CAGGYGTRDQETQYF. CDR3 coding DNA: TGTGCCGGGGGTTACGGGACCCGTGACCAAGAGACCCAGTATTTC.

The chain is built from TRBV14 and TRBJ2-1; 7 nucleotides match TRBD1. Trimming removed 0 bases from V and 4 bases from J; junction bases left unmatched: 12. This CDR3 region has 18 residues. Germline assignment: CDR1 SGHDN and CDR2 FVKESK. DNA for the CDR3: TGTGCCAGCAGCCAAGATCTGAGGGGGCGTTGGCTTTACAATGAGCAGTTCTTC. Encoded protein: CASSQDLRGRWLYNEQFF.

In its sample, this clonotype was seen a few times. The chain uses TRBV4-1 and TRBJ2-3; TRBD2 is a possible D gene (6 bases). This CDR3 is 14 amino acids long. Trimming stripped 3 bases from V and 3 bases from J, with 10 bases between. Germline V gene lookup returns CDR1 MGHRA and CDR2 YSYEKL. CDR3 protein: CASSQGGTTDTQYF. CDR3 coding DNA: TGCGCCAGCAGCCAGGGGGGTACGACAGATACGCAGTATTTT.

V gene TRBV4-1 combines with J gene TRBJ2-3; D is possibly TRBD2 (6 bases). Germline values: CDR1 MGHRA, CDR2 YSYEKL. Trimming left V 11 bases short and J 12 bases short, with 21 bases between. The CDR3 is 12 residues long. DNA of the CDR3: TGCGCCGGCCGGGGAGGCACAAACACTCAGTATTTT. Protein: CAGRGGTNTQYF.

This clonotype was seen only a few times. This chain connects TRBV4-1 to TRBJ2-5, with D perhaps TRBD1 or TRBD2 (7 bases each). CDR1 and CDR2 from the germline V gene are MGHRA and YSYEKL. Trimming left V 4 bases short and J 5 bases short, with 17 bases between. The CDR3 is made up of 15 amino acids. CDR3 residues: CASSRRGGAYETQYF. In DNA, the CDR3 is TGCGCCAGCAGCCGCAGGGGGGGCGCTTATGAGACCCAGTACTTC.

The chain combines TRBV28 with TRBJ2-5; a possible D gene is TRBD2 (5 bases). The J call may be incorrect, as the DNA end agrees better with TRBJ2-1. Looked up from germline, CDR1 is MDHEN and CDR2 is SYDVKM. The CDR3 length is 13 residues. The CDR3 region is CASRLYRSGEQFF. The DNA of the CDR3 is TGTGCCAGCAGGTTGTACAGATCGGGGGAGCAGTTCTTC.